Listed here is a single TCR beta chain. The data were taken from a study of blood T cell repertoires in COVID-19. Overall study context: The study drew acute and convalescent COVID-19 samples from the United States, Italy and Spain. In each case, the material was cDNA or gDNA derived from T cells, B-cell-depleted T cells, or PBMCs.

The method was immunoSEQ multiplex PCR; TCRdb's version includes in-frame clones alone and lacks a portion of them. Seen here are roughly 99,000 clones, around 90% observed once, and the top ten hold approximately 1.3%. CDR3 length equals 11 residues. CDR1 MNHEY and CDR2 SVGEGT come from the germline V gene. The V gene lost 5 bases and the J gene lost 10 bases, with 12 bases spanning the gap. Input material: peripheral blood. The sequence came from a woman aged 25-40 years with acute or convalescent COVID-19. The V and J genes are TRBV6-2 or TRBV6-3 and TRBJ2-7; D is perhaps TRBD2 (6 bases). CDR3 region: CASSDGTFQYF. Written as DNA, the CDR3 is TGTGCCAGCAGTGACGGGACTTTTCAGTACTTC.